One and the same sample provided the 8 T cell receptor beta chains below, sequenced in a study of T cells in Graves' hyperthyroidism and ophthalmopathy. RNA transcripts yielded amplified TCR beta CDR3 regions. A set of HTBI primers served as the primers for a first-round RT-PCR of the TCR CDR3. Using its own MiXCR run on the multiplex PCR reads, TCRdb lists one record per CDR3 protein. This table holds 600,000 to 750,000 distinct CDR3 sequences, 17% found once. Sequenced material: blood. All receptors derive from a man between 45 and 60 years old with Graves' hyperthyroidism.

This clonotype was counted ten times or more. This chain uses TRBV27 with TRBJ2-7, with 8 bases aligning to TRBD2. V dropped 6 bases and J dropped 1; count of bases not matched to a gene: 11. This CDR3 spans 16 amino acids. The germline V gene encodes CDR1 MNHEY and CDR2 SMNVEV (reference sequence). The DNA for the CDR3 is TGTGCCAGCAGCCCCGCGCCGCGGGAGGTTTCCTACGAGCAGTACTTC. Amino acid sequence: CASSPAPREVSYEQYF.

This clonotype was recorded at least ten times. The CDR3 nucleotides read TGTGCCAGCAGCAACCGACAGGGGGCCGACGAGCAGTACTTC. Protein sequence: CASSNRQGADEQYF. The chain uses TRBV3-1 and TRBJ2-7, with 10 bases aligning to TRBD1. Losses at the gene ends were 5 bases for V and 5 bases for J; bases not matched to a gene: 6. Germline loops: CDR1 LGHDT, CDR2 YNNKEL (reference sequence). The CDR3 is 14 residues long.

There are many counts of this clonotype. This sequence joins TRBV12-3 or TRBV12-4 and TRBJ2-7; TRBD1 aligns across 9 bases. The trim removed 7 bases at V and 5 bases at J, leaving 9 bases unmatched. The CDR3 sequence is 14 residues long. As DNA, the CDR3 is TGTGCCAGCACCCCCGGGACAGGGATCCACGAGCAGTACTTC. Amino acid sequence: CASTPGTGIHEQYF.

About this clonotype itself: With a much larger clone just one base away, this may be a read error. V is TRBV28 and J is TRBJ2-2, with no clear D. Trimming shortened V by 4 bases and J by 4 bases, and 13 bases separated the two germline ends. CDR3 length: 15 residues. Germline assignment: CDR1 MDHEN and CDR2 SYDVKM. The CDR3 here is CASSSQLTGTGELFF. In DNA form, the CDR3 reads TGTGCCAGCAGTTCACAACTAACGGGCACCGGGGAGCTGTTTTTT.

In this sample, this clonotype turned up many times. This sequence joins TRBV12-3 or TRBV12-4 and TRBJ2-1; TRBD2 agrees at 8 bases. V was clipped by 5 bases and J by 7 bases; unmatched bases: 10. The CDR3 is 15 amino acids. In nucleotides, the CDR3 is TGTGCCAGCAGTCCTTCTAGCGGGCCCTGGAATGAGCAGTTCTTC. Encoded protein: CASSPSSGPWNEQFF.

In its sample, this clonotype was seen a few times. The chain has TRBV27 and TRBJ2-2; tentative D call: TRBD2 (6 bases). CDR1 and CDR2 from the germline V gene are MNHEY and SMNVEV (reference sequence). This CDR3 is built from 14 residues. The V end was cut by 7 bases, the J end by 4 bases, with 13 bases between. This chain's CDR3 is CASKLGLSTGELFF. CDR3 sequence (DNA): TGTGCCAGCAAGTTGGGACTCAGCACCGGGGAGCTGTTTTTT.

The V call is TRBV6-5, the J call TRBJ2-1; tentatively, D is TRBD1 or TRBD2 (5 bases each). Germline assignment: CDR1 MNHEY and CDR2 SVGAGI. The CDR3 covers 14 residues. Trimming shortened V by 3 bases and J by 5 bases, and 11 bases separated the two germline ends. The CDR3 here is CASSYSGTNNEQFF. As DNA, the CDR3 is TGTGCCAGCAGTTATTCCGGGACCAACAATGAGCAGTTCTTC.

J is TRBJ1-1 and V is TRBV20-1; possibly TRBD1 for D (5 bases). Germline V gene data show CDR1 as DFQATT and CDR2 as SNEGSKA (reference sequence). Trimming removed 0 bases from V and 11 bases from J, with 22 bases in between. CDR3 length: 15 residues. The chain's CDR3 is CSARDLRGTAVGAFF. The DNA for the CDR3 is TGCAGTGCTAGAGATCTGAGGGGCACCGCGGTTGGGGCTTTCTTT.